Sequencing of this T cell receptor beta chain was carried out in a study of blood T cell repertoires in COVID-19. Study context: Samples taken during acute and convalescent COVID-19 were collected in the United States, Italy and Spain.

How the authors handled the data: Estimation of nucleated cell counts was performed using reference gene primer amplification. Clones were read by immunoSEQ multiplex PCR, and TCRdb kept only the in-frame ones, dropping some. The DNA was the basis for D and trimming; V, J and clone size are from that table. The sample contains 79,000 or so clones, roughly 81% of which appear only once. In Seattle, patients joined the study during active infection and were tracked longitudinally. The CDR3 sequence is 14 residues long. Trimming took 0 bases from V and 0 from J, leaving 4 bases between them. The V gene's germline CDR1 is SGHRS and CDR2 YFSETQ.

This sequence originates from a man aged 60 to 69 with COVID-19, enrolled during active disease. The chain recombines TRBV5-1 with TRBJ2-1; D ambiguous. Sequenced input: peripheral blood. The CDR3 spells CASSLDSSYNEQFF. The DNA for the CDR3 is TGCGCCAGCAGCTTGGACAGCTCCTACAATGAGCAGTTCTTC.